This TCR beta chain was observed in a study of blood T cell repertoires in COVID-19. Study-level information: Sites in the United States, Italy and Spain provided acute and convalescent COVID-19 samples.

The repertoire was sequenced with immunoSEQ multiplex PCR; TCRdb's copy has only in-frame clones and lacks some. The sample lists about 95,000 clones, roughly 80% seen once, with roughly 24% in the top ten. V lost 2 bases to trimming and J lost 1 base, with 14 bases between them. CDR1 is MNHNY, CDR2 SVGAGI, per germline (reference sequence). There are 16 residues in the CDR3. What was sequenced was peripheral blood. This sequence was found in a human donor in a cohort sampled during active COVID-19. The gene calls are TRBV6-6 and TRBJ1-1; possibly TRBD1 for D (6 bases). CDR3 sequence: CASSYGPPGENTEAFF. The CDR3 DNA is TGTGCCAGCAGTTACGGGCCCCCAGGGGAGAACACTGAAGCTTTCTTT.